What follows describes a single T cell receptor beta chain. The antigen is undetermined. A much larger clone differs by one base, so this may be a read error. Per the germline V gene, CDR1 is LGHNA and CDR2 is YSLEER. Trimming took 1 base from V and 4 from J; bases not matched to a gene: 16. CDR3 length equals 18 residues. TCRdb passed the 5' RACE reads through MiXCR, listing each CDR3 protein once. The sample lists approximately 600,000 distinct CDR3 sequences, around 9.6% occurring once. The record originates from a study of identical twins. Study-wide findings and caveats: Excess sharing between twins was weaker in beta out-of-frame sequences. Out-of-frame alpha sequences shared by twins showed excess low generation probability.

The same sample was also used in a study of yellow fever vaccine responses in identical twins.

This clonotype originated in a woman under 30 in good health. Sequences were obtained from PBMCs. The rearrangement links TRBV4-3 to TRBJ2-7; TRBD2 agrees at 7 bases. The CDR3 loop reads CASSQGVPGTNGIYEQYF. CDR3 in DNA: TGCGCCAGCAGCCAAGGGGTGCCCGGGACTAACGGGATATACGAGCAGTACTTC.